The 32 T cell receptor beta chains below all came from one sample that was sequenced in a study of CD8 T cells in ankylosing spondylitis. Study-level results: Blood of patients with ankylosing spondylitis appeared to be characterized by a TCR beta motif of about eight highly homologous variants.

TCRdb re-derived calls from the 5' RACE reads in MiXCR, one entry per CDR3 protein. The sample has around 890,000 distinct CDR3 sequences; roughly 10% are singletons. Their recognized antigens are unknown. Material for sequencing was blood, either unsorted or a sorted T cell fraction (not recorded which). The receptors stem from a male donor with ankylosing spondylitis.

This clonotype was found a few times. The chain has TRBV10-3 and TRBJ2-7, with TRBD1 identical over 8 bases. The CDR3 totals 14 residues. V lost 6 bases, J lost 0 bases, and 4 bases stayed unmatched. The germline CDR1 and CDR2 sequences are ENHRY and SYGVKD. CDR3 amino acids: CAIRDREDSYEQYF. In nucleotides, the CDR3 is TGTGCCATCAGGGACAGGGAGGACTCCTACGAGCAGTACTTC.

A few counts support this clonotype. The chain recombines TRBV12-3 or TRBV12-4 with TRBJ1-1; D is perhaps TRBD1 (6 bases). V gave up 7 bases and J gave up 4 bases, with 16 bases separating them. This CDR3 region has 14 residues. CDR3 residues: CASKKGGSSTEAFF. The CDR3 DNA follows: TGTGCCAGCAAAAAGGGGGGGAGTAGCACTGAAGCTTTCTTT.

This clonotype has just a few counts. The chain recombines TRBV29-1 with TRBJ2-1; 7 positions agree with TRBD1. This CDR3 region has 15 residues. Germline CDR1 is SQVTM and CDR2 is ANQGSEA. V lost 1 base to trimming and J lost 1 base; unmatched junction nucleotides: 4. The DNA of the CDR3 is TGCAGCGTTGAAGGGACAGGTTATTCCTACAATGAGCAGTTCTTC. It codes for CSVEGTGYSYNEQFF.

This clonotype has just a few counts. J is TRBJ2-4 and V is TRBV18, with D perhaps TRBD2 (5 bases). Germline loops: CDR1 KGHSH, CDR2 LQKENI. There are 20 residues in the CDR3. Trimming pared 1 base from V and 0 bases from J, leaving 22 bases between. The CDR3 nucleotides read TGTGCCAGCTCACCACGGTTAGGACCCATCCGACTAATAGCCAAAAACATTCAGTACTTC. It translates to CASSPRLGPIRLIAKNIQYF. The full variable domain, with the rest looked up from reference TRBV18 and TRBJ2-4, is NAGVMQNPRHLVRRRGQEARLRCSPMKGHSHVYWYRQLPEEGLKFMVYLQKENIIDESGMPKERFSAEFPKEGPSILRIQQVVRGDSAAYFCASSPRLGPIRLIAKNIQYFGAGTRLSVL.

The rearrangement uses TRBV27 and TRBJ1-6; D possibly corresponds to TRBD1 (6 bases). The CDR3 runs to 15 residues. Trimming removed 3 bases at V and 7 bases at J, with 13 bases between. Germline lookup yields CDR1 MNHEY and CDR2 SMNVEV (reference sequence). CDR3 residues: CASSFLLTGNSPLHF. The CDR3 DNA follows: TGTGCCAGCAGTTTTCTACTCACAGGGAATTCACCCCTCCACTTT.

Only a few counts were recorded for this clonotype. The chain employs TRBV20-1 and TRBJ2-1; 10 bases match TRBD2. Germline V gene data show CDR1 as DFQATT and CDR2 as SNEGSKA (reference sequence). The V gene end was trimmed by 7 bases and the J gene end by 5 bases; junction bases not matched to a gene: 8. This CDR3 is built from 14 residues. The CDR3 here is CSVQTSGPDNEQFF. The CDR3 DNA follows: TGCAGTGTCCAGACTAGCGGGCCCGACAATGAGCAGTTCTTC.

This sequence joins TRBV7-2 and TRBJ1-2; D unclear. The length of the CDR3 is 13 residues. Trimming pared 1 base from V and 3 bases from J, leaving 6 bases between. Germline assignment: CDR1 SGHTA and CDR2 FQGNSA. CDR3 protein: CASSLVRHYGYTF. The CDR3 nucleotides read TGTGCCAGCAGCTTAGTCAGACACTATGGCTACACCTTC.

The chain carries TRBV5-1 and TRBJ1-2; no clear D. The germline V and J ends were trimmed by 3 bases and 8 bases, with 17 bases remaining between them. Germline V lookup: CDR1 SGHRS, CDR2 YFSETQ. CDR3 length equals 14 residues. The CDR3 DNA sequence: TGCGCCAGCAGCTCAACCACAGAGGCCGGCGGCTACACCTTC. Translated, it gives CASSSTTEAGGYTF.

The chain is built from TRBV7-3 and TRBJ2-2, with D hard to call. V was shortened by 4 bases and J by 1 base, with 10 bases between the two germline ends. The germline V gene encodes CDR1 SGHTA and CDR2 FQGTGA. The length of the CDR3 is 15 residues. The CDR3 DNA reads TGTGCCAGCAGCTCAGTAGCCCAGAACACCGGGGAGCTGTTTTTT. This translates into CASSSVAQNTGELFF.

The CDR3 DNA follows: TGTGCCAGCAGCTTAGTGGGGGGACTAGCCAAAAACATTCAGTACTTC. This gives the protein CASSLVGGLAKNIQYF. V usage is TRBV7-2 and J usage is TRBJ2-4, with TRBD2 as a possible D gene (6 bases). Germline V gene data show CDR1 as SGHTA and CDR2 as FQGNSA. The CDR3 is made up of 16 amino acids. V lost 1 base and J 0 bases, leaving 10 bases between the germline ends. The full variable domain, completed using reference TRBV7-2 and TRBJ2-4, is GAGVSQSPSNKVTEKGKDVELRCDPISGHTALYWYRQSLGQGLEFLIYFQGNSAPDKSGLPSDRFSAERTGGSVSTLTIQRTQQEDSAVYLCASSLVGGLAKNIQYFGAGTRLSVL.

In its sample, this clonotype was seen many times. The V and J genes are TRBV12-3 or TRBV12-4 and TRBJ2-3; D remains unclear. The V end lost 2 bases, the J end lost 1 base, and 13 bases lay between the germline ends. There are 16 residues in the CDR3. CDR3 in amino acids: CASSLPATVGTDTQYF. CDR3 in DNA: TGTGCCAGCAGTTTACCTGCAACAGTGGGCACAGATACGCAGTATTTT.

The chain uses TRBV20-1 and TRBJ1-5, with 9 bases lining up with TRBD1. The CDR3 spans 15 residues. With 3 bases clipped from V and 6 bases from J, the junction kept 9 bases outside the gene matches. CDR1 and CDR2 from the germline V gene are DFQATT and SNEGSKA (reference sequence). The CDR3 coding sequence is TGCAGTGCTAGCGAAACCGACAGGGGGGTTCAGCCCCAGCATTTT. Translating gives CSASETDRGVQPQHF.

This clonotype came up a few times. This chain links TRBV6-2 or TRBV6-3 with TRBJ2-7, with 9 bases lining up with TRBD2. Trimming cost V 5 bases and J 4 bases; bases outside gene matches: 12. The CDR3 consists of 16 residues. Germline CDR1 is MNHEY and CDR2 is SVGEGT. The CDR3 protein is CASSLDHGAGGYEQYF. CDR3 DNA sequence: TGTGCCAGCAGTCTAGATCATGGAGCGGGAGGATACGAGCAGTACTTC.

This clonotype came up a few times. The J gene is TRBJ2-7, the V gene TRBV20-1, with a possible D match to TRBD1 (6 bases). The CDR3 consists of 13 residues. The V and J ends lost 4 bases and 4 bases respectively, with 14 bases between them. Germline CDR1 is DFQATT and CDR2 is SNEGSKA (reference sequence). CDR3 region: CSANRDTYYEQYF. The CDR3 DNA is TGCAGTGCTAACCGGGACACCTATTACGAGCAGTACTTC.

This clonotype was counted a few times. The V gene is TRBV7-6, the J gene TRBJ2-2, with D perhaps TRBD1 (7 bases). The germline V and J ends were trimmed by 3 bases and 6 bases, with 20 bases remaining between them. The CDR3 is 17 residues long. Germline V lookup: CDR1 SGHVS, CDR2 FNYEAQ. The chain's CDR3 is CASSLRILTGRPGELFF. The CDR3 coding sequence is TGTGCCAGCAGCTTGCGGATTCTGACAGGGAGGCCCGGGGAGCTGTTTTTT.

In its sample, this clonotype was seen a few times. The chain is built from TRBV11-1 and TRBJ2-4; no clear D. Germline CDR1 SGHAT, CDR2 FQDESV (reference sequence). There are 15 residues in the CDR3. With 5 bases removed from V and 0 bases from J, the gap between germline ends came to 11 bases. In DNA, the CDR3 is TGTGCCAGCAGCGATTTGGACCTAGCCAAAAACATTCAGTACTTC. It translates to CASSDLDLAKNIQYF.

This clonotype occurred a few times. J is TRBJ2-4 and V is TRBV7-9, with D unclear. The germline gives CDR1 SEHNR, CDR2 FQNEAQ (reference sequence). The CDR3 is 13 residues long. V lost 8 bases and J lost 3, with 11 bases in between. The CDR3 sequence is CASGRGLKNIQYF. The CDR3 coding sequence is TGTGCCAGCGGCCGAGGCCTCAAAAACATTCAGTACTTC.

This clonotype was detected a few times. The chain couples TRBV5-6 to TRBJ2-6; 9 bases fit TRBD2. With V trimmed by 0 bases and J by 0 bases, 16 bases remained unmatched. The CDR3 contains 22 residues. Per the germline V gene, CDR1 is SGHDT and CDR2 is YYEEEE. CDR3: CASSLVGWTSARRASGANVLTF. Here the CDR3 DNA reads TGTGCCAGCAGCTTGGTTGGTTGGACTAGCGCCAGGAGGGCCTCTGGGGCCAACGTCCTGACTTTC.

This clonotype has just a few counts. The CDR3 sequence is CASSPQWNSNQPQHF. For the CDR3, the DNA is TGTGCCAGCAGCCCACAATGGAATAGCAATCAGCCCCAGCATTTT. The V gene is TRBV7-2, the J gene TRBJ1-5; no clear D. Trimming took 5 bases from V and 0 from J, leaving 11 bases between them. Germline V gene sequence: CDR1 SGHTA, CDR2 FQGNSA. The CDR3 is 15 residues long.

The chain couples TRBV28 to TRBJ2-1; 7 nucleotides agree with TRBD2. Germline trimming cut 7 bases from V and 4 bases from J; bases unmatched to any gene: 10. Germline assignment: CDR1 MDHEN and CDR2 SYDVKM. The CDR3 is 15 amino acids. The CDR3, as DNA: TGTGCCAGCATGGCAGGCGGGGAGGGGTACAATGAGCAGTTCTTC. The encoded protein is CASMAGGEGYNEQFF.

The J gene is TRBJ2-3, the V gene TRBV5-5; D perhaps matches TRBD1 (6 bases). The CDR3 covers 15 residues. The V end was cut by 0 bases, the J end by 2 bases, with 10 bases between. The germline V gene has CDR1 SGHKS and CDR2 YYEKEE (reference sequence). In DNA, the CDR3 is TGTGCCAGCAGCTTGGACAGGGCCGCCACAGATACGCAGTATTTT. It encodes CASSLDRAATDTQYF.

In this sample, this clonotype turned up many times. The chain carries TRBV3-1 and TRBJ2-3, with unresolved D. Trimming shortened V by 6 bases and J by 4 bases, and 8 bases separated the two germline ends. CDR1 LGHDT and CDR2 YNNKEL come from the germline V gene (reference sequence). The CDR3 is 12 amino acids. Here the CDR3 reads CASSNRADTQYF. CDR3 nucleotide sequence: TGTGCCAGCAGTAATAGGGCAGATACGCAGTATTTT.

The chain is built from TRBV7-2 and TRBJ2-5; 7 bases align to TRBD2. CDR1 is SGHTA and CDR2 is FQGNSA in the germline V gene. The CDR3 loop spans 14 amino acids. Trimming cost V 7 bases and J 0 bases; bases outside gene matches: 5. CDR3 bases: TGTGCCAGCACCCTAGCGGTGTACCAAGAGACCCAGTACTTC. Encoded protein: CASTLAVYQETQYF.

The chain recombines TRBV10-1 with TRBJ2-2; no firm D call. Trimming stripped 4 bases from V and 4 bases from J, with 7 bases between. The CDR3 is 13 residues long. Germline CDR1 reads WNHNN; CDR2 reads SYGVQD (reference sequence). Here the CDR3 reads CASSVVSTGELFF. The DNA of the CDR3 is TGCGCCAGCAGTGTTGTTTCCACCGGGGAGCTGTTTTTT.

The chain is built from TRBV20-1 and TRBJ2-2; 16 bases are a match to TRBD2. CDR1 and CDR2 from the germline V gene are DFQATT and SNEGSKA (reference sequence). The CDR3 is made up of 19 amino acids. J lost 5 bases, V lost 2 bases, and 11 bases had no gene match. The CDR3 reads CSARPPLGTSGRETGELFF. Written as DNA, the CDR3 is TGCAGTGCTAGACCCCCCCTCGGGACTAGCGGGAGGGAGACCGGGGAGCTGTTTTTT.

This clonotype occurred a few times. CDR3 bases: TGCGCCAGCAGCCAAGATAGTGGCGGAACACAGCCCCAGCATTTT. Translated: CASSQDSGGTQPQHF. The V and J genes are TRBV4-1 and TRBJ1-5; D remains ambiguous. Germline CDR1 is MGHRA and CDR2 is YSYEKL. Trimming took 0 bases from V and 7 from J, leaving 13 bases between them. The CDR3 is 15 amino acids.

J is TRBJ1-2 and V is TRBV28, with TRBD1 matching over 7 bases. The CDR3 consists of 15 residues. The ends lost 6 bases at V and 5 bases at J; junction bases unmatched: 12. Germline CDR1 MDHEN, CDR2 SYDVKM. In DNA form, the CDR3 reads TGTGCCAGCAGACCCGGGGGGGACAGCATATATGGCTACACCTTC. Translating it yields CASRPGGDSIYGYTF.

This clonotype was counted only a few times. The J gene is TRBJ2-7, the V gene TRBV20-1; D not resolved. The CDR3 has 14 residues. In germline, CDR1 is DFQATT, CDR2 SNEGSKA (reference sequence). Trimming pared 0 bases from V and 3 bases from J, leaving 12 bases between. CDR3 in amino acids: CSARDRNHLYEQYF. The CDR3 coding sequence is TGCAGTGCTAGAGATAGAAACCATCTCTACGAGCAGTACTTC.

This chain links TRBV29-1 with TRBJ2-3; D tentatively reads TRBD1 or TRBD2 (5 bases each). V gave up 5 bases and J gave up 1 base, with 10 bases separating them. The germline gives CDR1 SQVTM, CDR2 ANQGSEA. The CDR3 consists of 13 residues. DNA of the CDR3: TGCAGCGTTCGAGGGGCCGGCACAGATACGCAGTATTTT. It specifies CSVRGAGTDTQYF.

The gene calls are TRBV5-1 and TRBJ2-1; no reliable D call. The CDR3 spans 13 residues. V lost 7 bases, J lost 13 bases, and 21 bases lay in between. The germline gives CDR1 SGHRS, CDR2 YFSETQ. CDR3 amino acids: CASRNLILPSQFF. For the CDR3, the DNA is TGCGCCAGCCGAAACTTGATTCTTCCTTCCCAGTTCTTC.

The chain couples TRBV20-1 to TRBJ2-5; a weak D match, TRBD2 (7 bases). V lost 6 bases and J lost 3, with 14 bases in between. CDR3 length equals 13 residues. Germline loops: CDR1 DFQATT, CDR2 SNEGSKA (reference sequence). CDR3 residues: CSASGTPKETQYF. Here the CDR3 DNA reads TGCAGTGCCAGCGGGACACCAAAAGAGACCCAGTACTTC.

CDR3: CASSSYQGTEAFF. The DNA for the CDR3 is TGTGCCAGCAGCTCCTACCAGGGCACTGAAGCTTTCTTT. The J gene is TRBJ1-1, the V gene TRBV7-2, with a tentative D call TRBD1 (5 bases). This CDR3 comprises 13 residues. CDR1 is SGHTA, CDR2 FQGNSA, per germline. Trimming pared 4 bases from V and 4 bases from J, leaving 10 bases between.